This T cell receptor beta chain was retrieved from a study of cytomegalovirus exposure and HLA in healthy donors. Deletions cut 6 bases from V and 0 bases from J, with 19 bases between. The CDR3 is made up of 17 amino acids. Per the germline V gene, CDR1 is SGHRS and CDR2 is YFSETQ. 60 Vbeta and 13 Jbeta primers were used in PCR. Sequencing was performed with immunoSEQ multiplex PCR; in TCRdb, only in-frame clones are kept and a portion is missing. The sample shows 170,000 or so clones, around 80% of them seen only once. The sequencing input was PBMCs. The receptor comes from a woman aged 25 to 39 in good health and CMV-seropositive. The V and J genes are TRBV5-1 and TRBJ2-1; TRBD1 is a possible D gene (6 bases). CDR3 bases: TGCGCCAGCACCCTAGGGGGATCCACAAGCTCCTACAATGAGCAGTTCTTC. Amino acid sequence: CASTLGGSTSSYNEQFF. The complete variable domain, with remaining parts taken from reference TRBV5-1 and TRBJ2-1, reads KAGVTQTPRYLIKTRGQQVTLSCSPISGHRSVSWYQQTPGQGLQFLFEYFSETQRNKGNFPGRFSGRQFSNSRSEMNVSTLELGDSALYLCASTLGGSTSSYNEQFFGPGTRLTVL.